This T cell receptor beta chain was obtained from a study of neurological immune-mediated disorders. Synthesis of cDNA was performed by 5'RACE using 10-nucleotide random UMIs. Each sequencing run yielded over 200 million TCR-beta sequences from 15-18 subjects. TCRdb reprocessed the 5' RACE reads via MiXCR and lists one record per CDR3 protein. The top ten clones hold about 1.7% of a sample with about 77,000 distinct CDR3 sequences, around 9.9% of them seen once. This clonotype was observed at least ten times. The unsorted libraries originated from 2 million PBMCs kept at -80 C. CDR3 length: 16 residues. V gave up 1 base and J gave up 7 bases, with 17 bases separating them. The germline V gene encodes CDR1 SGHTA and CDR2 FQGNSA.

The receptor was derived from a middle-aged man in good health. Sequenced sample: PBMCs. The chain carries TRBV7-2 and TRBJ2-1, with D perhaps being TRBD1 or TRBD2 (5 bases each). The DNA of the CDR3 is TGTGCCAGCAGCTTAGGTGGCAGGCAGAGGGGAAATGAGCAGTTCTTC. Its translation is CASSLGGRQRGNEQFF.